The rows below give T cell receptor beta chains drawn from one sample of a study of T cells in Graves' hyperthyroidism and ophthalmopathy. TCRdb fed the multiplex PCR reads into MiXCR, producing one record per CDR3 protein. The sample lists hundreds of thousands of distinct CDR3 sequences; 45% were seen once. Material for sequencing was peripheral blood or thyroid tissue (not recorded which). The receptors here all came from an adult man with Graves' disease, either hyperthyroidism or ophthalmopathy (not recorded which). Each CDR3 is given with its conserved first and last residue. D genes are given only for firm matches. Size tells how often a clone was seen (once, few, many) or the class of an expanded clone, and some rows leave it out.

J gene: TRBJ1-1
clone size: .
V gene: TRBV11-3
D gene: .
CDR3 DNA: TGTGCCAGCAGCATTGGGTTTAACACTGAAGCTTTCTTT
CDR3 protein: CASSIGFNTEAFF

J gene: TRBJ1-2
clone size: .
V gene: TRBV25-1
D gene: .
CDR3 DNA: TGTGCCAGCAGTGAATATCCCGGGTATGGCTACACCTTC
CDR3 protein: CASSEYPGYGYTF

J gene: TRBJ1-5
clone size: .
V gene: TRBV20-1
D gene: .
CDR3 DNA: TGTGCCAGCAGCCAGACCGGGGGACTCAATCAGCCCCAGCATTTT
CDR3 protein: CASSQTGGLNQPQHF

J gene: TRBJ1-1
clone size: .
V gene: TRBV12-3/TRBV12-4
D gene: TRBD1
CDR3 DNA: TGTGCCAGCAGTTCTCAGACAGGGGGTGAAGCTTTCTTT
CDR3 protein: CASSSQTGGEAFF

J gene: TRBJ1-6
clone size: few
V gene: TRBV4-1
D gene: .
CDR3 DNA: TGCGCCAGCAGCCAGCTGACAGGATCAGGTTCACCCCTCCACTTT
CDR3 protein: CASSQLTGSGSPLHF

J gene: TRBJ2-2
clone size: .
V gene: TRBV12-3/TRBV12-4
D gene: TRBD1
CDR3 DNA: TGTGCCAGCAGTTACAGTGGACAGGGGACCGGGGAGCTGTTTTTT
CDR3 protein: CASSYSGQGTGELFF

J gene: TRBJ1-1
clone size: .
V gene: TRBV20-1
D gene: .
CDR3 DNA: TGCAGTGCTAGAGAACCCTTCCCTGCCACTGAAGCTTTCTTT
CDR3 protein: CSAREPFPATEAFF

J gene: TRBJ2-7
clone size: .
V gene: TRBV7-3
D gene: TRBD2
CDR3 DNA: TGTGCCAGCAGTCCCGGACTAGCGAACTACGAGCAGTACTTC
CDR3 protein: CASSPGLANYEQYF

J gene: TRBJ2-5
clone size: .
V gene: TRBV20-1
D gene: .
CDR3 DNA: TGCAGCGCGGGTCGGGGGTCCCAAGAGACCCAGTACTTC
CDR3 protein: CSAGRGSQETQYF

J gene: TRBJ1-2
clone size: many
V gene: TRBV9
D gene: .
CDR3 DNA: TGTGCCAGCAGCGTTCAGGGGTTCTATGGCTACACCTTC
CDR3 protein: CASSVQGFYGYTF

J gene: TRBJ1-4
clone size: .
V gene: TRBV7-9
D gene: .
CDR3 DNA: TGTGCCAGCAGCTTAGACGGGGGAGATGAAAAACTGTTTTTT
CDR3 protein: CASSLDGGDEKLFF

J gene: TRBJ1-2
clone size: many
V gene: TRBV7-2
D gene: .
CDR3 DNA: TGTGCCAGCAGCTCTACGGGGGCGTGGGGCTATGGCTACACCTTC
CDR3 protein: CASSSTGAWGYGYTF

J gene: TRBJ1-5
clone size: .
V gene: TRBV15
D gene: TRBD1
CDR3 DNA: TGTGCCACCTGCAGTGCTGTGGACAGGGTGGGCAATCAGCCCCAGCATTTT
CDR3 protein: CATCSAVDRVGNQPQHF

J gene: TRBJ2-5
clone size: many
V gene: TRBV7-2
D gene: TRBD1
CDR3 DNA: TGTGCCAGCAGCTGGACAGGGTCAGAGACCCAGTACTTC
CDR3 protein: CASSWTGSETQYF

J gene: TRBJ1-2
clone size: once
V gene: TRBV5-2
D gene: .
CDR3 DNA: TGTGCCAGCAAGGGGGTGGGACGGAACTATGGCTACACCTTC
CDR3 protein: CASKGVGRNYGYTF

J gene: TRBJ2-7
clone size: few
V gene: TRBV7-9
D gene: TRBD1
CDR3 DNA: TGTGCCAGCAGCGTCTGGGACAGGGGGAACTACGAGCAGTACTTC
CDR3 protein: CASSVWDRGNYEQYF

J gene: TRBJ1-2
clone size: .
V gene: TRBV19
D gene: .
CDR3 DNA: TGTGCCAGTAGTATGCTTCAGGGGAGCTACACCTTC
CDR3 protein: CASSMLQGSYTF

J gene: TRBJ1-6
clone size: .
V gene: TRBV7-9
D gene: TRBD1
CDR3 DNA: TGCGCCAGCAGCCAAGTACTAGGACAGGGGTTCTCACCCCTCCACTTT
CDR3 protein: CASSQVLGQGFSPLHF